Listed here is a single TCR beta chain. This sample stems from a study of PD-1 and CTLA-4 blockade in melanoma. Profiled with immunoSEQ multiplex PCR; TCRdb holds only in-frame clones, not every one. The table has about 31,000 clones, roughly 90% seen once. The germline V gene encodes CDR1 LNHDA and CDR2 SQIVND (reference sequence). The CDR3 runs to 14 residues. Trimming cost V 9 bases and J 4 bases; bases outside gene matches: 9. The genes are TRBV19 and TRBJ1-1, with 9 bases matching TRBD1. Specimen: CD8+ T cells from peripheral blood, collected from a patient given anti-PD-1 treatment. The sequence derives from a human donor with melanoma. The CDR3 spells CASLTGGASTEAFF. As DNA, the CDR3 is TGTGCCAGCCTCACAGGGGGCGCATCCACTGAAGCTTTCTTT.